This is a list of T cell receptor beta chains from one sample in a study of cytomegalovirus exposure and HLA in healthy donors. TCRdb's copy holds only in-frame clones and misses some; the assay was immunoSEQ multiplex PCR. The table has around 150,000 clones, 60% to 85% seen once. What was sequenced was PBMCs. These receptors originate from a man in his fifties or sixties in good health and CMV-seropositive. The CDR3 runs from the conserved cysteine through the conserved F or W. A D gene is named only where the DNA matches it firmly. A row's size may be missing; if present it is once, few, many or a size class.

. | TRBJ1-6 | . | TRBV7-9 | CASSLDWNSPLHF | TGTGCCAGCAGCTTAGACTGGAATTCACCCCTCCACTTT
. | TRBJ2-1 | . | TRBV27 | CASSPGLMGNEQFF | TGTGCCAGCAGCCCGGGACTGATGGGTAATGAGCAGTTCTTC
TRBD1 | TRBJ2-4 | . | TRBV11-2 | CASSLGQGCYF | TGTGCCAGCAGCCTGGGACAGGGTTGTTACTTC
. | TRBJ1-5 | few | TRBV30 | CAWSTGVGNQPQHF | TGTGCCTGGAGCACGGGGGTTGGCAATCAGCCCCAGCATTTT
TRBD1 | TRBJ2-4 | once | TRBV11-3 | CASSSGQGRENIQYF | TGTGCCAGCAGCTCGGGACAGGGGCGGGAAAACATTCAGTACTTC
. | TRBJ2-7 | . | TRBV5-6 | CASTPLGRDYEQYF | TGTGCCAGCACCCCCTTAGGACGGGACTACGAGCAGTACTTC
. | TRBJ1-2 | few | TRBV30 | CAWNSGWYYGYTF | TGTGCCTGGAACAGCGGATGGTACTATGGCTACACCTTC
. | TRBJ2-1 | . | TRBV10-1 | CASSESGRADEQFF | TGCGCCAGCAGTGAGTCGGGCAGGGCCGATGAGCAGTTCTTC
. | TRBJ2-7 | . | TRBV5-1 | CASSLDGQFYEQYF | TGCGCCAGCAGCTTGGATGGTCAGTTCTACGAGCAGTACTTC
. | TRBJ2-1 | . | TRBV7-9 | CSSRAGRMSSYNEQFF | TGTTCCAGCCGGGCGGGGCGCATGAGCTCCTACAATGAGCAGTTCTTC
TRBD2 | TRBJ2-7 | . | TRBV15 | CATSRGGKTSGFFHEQYF | TGTGCCACCAGCAGAGGGGGGAAGACTAGCGGGTTCTTCCACGAGCAGTACTTC
. | TRBJ2-3 | . | TRBV5-1 | CASSLDRRVADTQYF | TGCGCCAGCAGCTTGGACCGGAGGGTCGCAGATACGCAGTATTTT
. | TRBJ2-7 | . | TRBV28 | CASSSRGADTSYEQYF | TGTGCCAGCAGTTCCCGTGGGGCGGATACATCCTACGAGCAGTACTTC
TRBD1 | TRBJ1-2 | . | TRBV6-5 | CASSPWAGGNYGYTF | TGTGCCAGCAGTCCTTGGGCAGGGGGCAACTATGGCTACACCTTC
. | TRBJ1-1 | . | TRBV5-6 | CASSWGTGGYTEAFF | TGTGCCAGCAGCTGGGGTACAGGTGGGTACACTGAAGCTTTCTTT
TRBD2 | TRBJ2-5 | . | TRBV18 | CASSPLVAGGQETQYF | TGTGCCAGCTCACCACTAGTAGCGGGAGGTCAAGAGACCCAGTACTTC
. | TRBJ1-4 | . | TRBV28 | CASSLYSNEKLFF | TGTGCCAGCAGTTTATACAGTAATGAAAAACTGTTTTTT
. | TRBJ1-5 | . | TRBV4-2 | CASSQDMWENNQPQHF | TGTGCCAGCAGCCAAGATATGTGGGAGAACAATCAGCCCCAGCATTTT
. | TRBJ1-4 | . | TRBV23-1 | CASSHPRTPRSKKLFF | TGCGCCAGCAGTCACCCCCGGACTCCTAGGTCGAAAAAACTGTTTTTT
TRBD2 | TRBJ2-5 | . | TRBV7-9 | CSSSIYREAQYF | TGTTCCAGCAGCATATACCGGGAGGCCCAGTACTTC
TRBD1 | TRBJ1-2 | . | TRBV6-6 | CASRKPRDRGGYGYTF | TGTGCCAGCAGAAAACCCCGGGACAGGGGCGGCTATGGCTACACCTTC
TRBD2 | TRBJ2-2 | . | TRBV27 | CASSLEAGSPRTGELFF | TGTGCCAGCAGTTTAGAAGCGGGGAGCCCCCGCACCGGGGAGCTGTTTTTT
. | TRBJ2-1 | few | TRBV29-1 | CSVVLSLNEQFF | TGCAGCGTTGTACTATCATTGAATGAGCAGTTCTTC
TRBD2 | TRBJ2-3 | . | TRBV15 | CATSRDPLHSGREDTQYF | TGTGCCACCAGCAGAGATCCTCTTCATAGCGGGAGAGAAGATACGCAGTATTTT
TRBD1 | TRBJ1-2 | . | TRBV30 | CAWSRDRGRDGYTF | TGTGCCTGGAGCCGGGACAGGGGGCGGGATGGCTACACCTTC
. | TRBJ1-1 | . | TRBV12-5 | CASGLVGAGEAFF | TGTGCTAGTGGTTTGGTAGGAGCAGGGGAAGCTTTCTTT
TRBD2 | TRBJ2-1 | . | TRBV27 | CASSFISGSSYNEQFF | TGTGCCAGCAGTTTCATTAGCGGGAGCTCCTACAATGAGCAGTTCTTC
TRBD2 | TRBJ2-1 | . | TRBV19 | CASSISGGSVYNEQFF | TGTGCCAGTAGTATTTCCGGCGGGAGTGTGTACAATGAGCAGTTCTTC
. | TRBJ1-5 | . | TRBV5-1 | CASSLGGGDQPQHF | TGCGCCAGCAGCTTGGGGGGCGGTGATCAGCCCCAGCATTTT
. | TRBJ1-4 | . | TRBV10-3 | CAISVSATNEKLFF | TGTGCCATCAGTGTTTCCGCAACTAATGAAAAACTGTTTTTT
TRBD2 | TRBJ2-1 | . | TRBV7-9 | CASSDAGLAEYNEQFF | TGTGCCAGCAGCGACGCGGGACTAGCGGAATACAATGAGCAGTTCTTC
TRBD1 | TRBJ2-7 | . | TRBV4-1 | CASSQPGTGGGYEQYF | TGCGCCAGCAGCCAGCCTGGGACAGGGGGAGGGTACGAGCAGTACTTC
. | TRBJ2-5 | . | TRBV29-1 | CSVMREETQYF | TGCAGCGTCATGCGAGAGGAGACCCAGTACTTC